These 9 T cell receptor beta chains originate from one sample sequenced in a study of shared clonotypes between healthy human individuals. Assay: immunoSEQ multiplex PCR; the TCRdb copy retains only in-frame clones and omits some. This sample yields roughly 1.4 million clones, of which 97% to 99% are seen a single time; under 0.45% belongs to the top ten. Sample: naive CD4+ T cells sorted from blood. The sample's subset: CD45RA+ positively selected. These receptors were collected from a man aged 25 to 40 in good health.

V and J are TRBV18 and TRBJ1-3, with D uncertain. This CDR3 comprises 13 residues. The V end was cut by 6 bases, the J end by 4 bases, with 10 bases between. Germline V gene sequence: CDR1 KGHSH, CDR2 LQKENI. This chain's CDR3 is CASSEAGGNTIYF. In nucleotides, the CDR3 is TGTGCCAGCTCCGAAGCGGGCGGAAACACCATATATTTT. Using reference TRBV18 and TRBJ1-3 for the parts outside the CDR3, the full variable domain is NAGVMQNPRHLVRRRGQEARLRCSPMKGHSHVYWYRQLPEEGLKFMVYLQKENIIDESGMPKERFSAEFPKEGPSILRIQQVVRGDSAAYFCASSEAGGNTIYFGEGSWLTVV.

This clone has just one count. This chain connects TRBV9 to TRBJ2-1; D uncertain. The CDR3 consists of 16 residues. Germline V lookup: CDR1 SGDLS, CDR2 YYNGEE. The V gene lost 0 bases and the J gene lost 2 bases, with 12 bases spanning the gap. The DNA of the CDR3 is TGTGCCAGCAGCGTAGGGTATCGGGCCCCCTACAATGAGCAGTTCTTC. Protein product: CASSVGYRAPYNEQFF.

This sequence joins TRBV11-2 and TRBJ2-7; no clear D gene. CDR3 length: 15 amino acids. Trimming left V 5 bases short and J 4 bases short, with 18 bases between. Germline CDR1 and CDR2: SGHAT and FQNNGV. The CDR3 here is CASSLRADGEYEQYF. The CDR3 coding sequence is TGTGCCAGCAGCCTCCGTGCGGACGGAGAGTACGAGCAGTACTTC.

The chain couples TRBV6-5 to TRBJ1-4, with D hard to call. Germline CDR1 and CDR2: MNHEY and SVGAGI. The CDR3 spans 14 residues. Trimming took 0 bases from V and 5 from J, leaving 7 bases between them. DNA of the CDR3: TGTGCCAGCAGTTACTCGAGGATCAATGAAAAACTGTTTTTT. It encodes CASSYSRINEKLFF.

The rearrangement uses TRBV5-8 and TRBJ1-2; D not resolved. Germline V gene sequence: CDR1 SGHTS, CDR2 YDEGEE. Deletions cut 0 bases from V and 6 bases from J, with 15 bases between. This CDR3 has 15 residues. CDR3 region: CASSLARGEMDGYTF. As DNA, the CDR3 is TGTGCCAGCAGCTTGGCCCGGGGTGAGATGGATGGCTACACCTTC.

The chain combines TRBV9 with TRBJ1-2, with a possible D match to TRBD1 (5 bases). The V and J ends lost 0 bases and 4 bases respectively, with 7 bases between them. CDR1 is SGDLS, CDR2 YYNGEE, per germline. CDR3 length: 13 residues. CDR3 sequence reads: CASSVGGTYGYTF. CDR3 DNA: TGTGCCAGCAGCGTAGGAGGGACCTATGGCTACACCTTC. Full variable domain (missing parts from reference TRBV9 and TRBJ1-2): DSGVTQTPKHLITATGQRVTLRCSPRSGDLSVYWYQQSLDQGLQFLIQYYNGEERAKGNILERFSAQQFPDLHSELNLSSLELGDSALYFCASSVGGTYGYTFGSGTRLTVV.

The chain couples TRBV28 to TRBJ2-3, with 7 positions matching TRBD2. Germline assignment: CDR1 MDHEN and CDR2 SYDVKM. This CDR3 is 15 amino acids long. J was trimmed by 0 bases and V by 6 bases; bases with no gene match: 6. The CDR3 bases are TGTGCCAGCAGGAGTCTAGCGGCAAGCACAGATACGCAGTATTTT. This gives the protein CASRSLAASTDTQYF.

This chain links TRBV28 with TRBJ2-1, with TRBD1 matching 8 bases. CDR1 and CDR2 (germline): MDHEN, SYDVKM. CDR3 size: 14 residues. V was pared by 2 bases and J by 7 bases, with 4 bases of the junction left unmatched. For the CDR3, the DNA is TGTGCCAGCAGTTTACCGGGACAGGCGAATGAGCAGTTCTTC. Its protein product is CASSLPGQANEQFF.

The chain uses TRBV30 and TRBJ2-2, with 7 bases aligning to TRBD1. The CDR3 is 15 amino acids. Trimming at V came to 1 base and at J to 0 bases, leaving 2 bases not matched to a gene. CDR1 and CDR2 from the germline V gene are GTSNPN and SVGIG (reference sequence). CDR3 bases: TGTGCCTGGAGTGATCAGGGGGCGAACACCGGGGAGCTGTTTTTT. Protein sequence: CAWSDQGANTGELFF.